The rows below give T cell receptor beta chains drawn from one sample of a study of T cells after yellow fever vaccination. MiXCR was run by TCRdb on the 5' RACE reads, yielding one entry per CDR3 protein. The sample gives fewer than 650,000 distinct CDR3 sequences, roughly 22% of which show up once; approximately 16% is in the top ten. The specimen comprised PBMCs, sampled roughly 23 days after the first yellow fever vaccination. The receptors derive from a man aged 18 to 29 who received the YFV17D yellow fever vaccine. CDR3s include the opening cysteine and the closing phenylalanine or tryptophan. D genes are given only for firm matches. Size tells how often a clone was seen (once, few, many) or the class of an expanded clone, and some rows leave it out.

CDR3aa: CASSFWVAGGINEQFF; CDR3nt: TGTGCCAGCAGTTTTTGGGTAGCGGGGGGCATCAATGAGCAGTTCTTC; abundance: .; j_gene: TRBJ2-1; v_gene: TRBV27; d_gene: TRBD2
CDR3aa: CASNSGSETEAFF; CDR3nt: TGTGCCAGTAATTCCGGGTCGGAAACTGAAGCTTTCTTT; abundance: once; j_gene: TRBJ1-1; v_gene: TRBV19; d_gene: .
CDR3aa: CASSDEGDRVKREQFF; CDR3nt: TGCGCCAGCAGCGACGAGGGGGACAGGGTGAAGAGGGAGCAGTTCTTC; abundance: few; j_gene: TRBJ2-1; v_gene: TRBV5-1; d_gene: TRBD1
CDR3aa: CASSRTGRNYGYTF; CDR3nt: TGTGCCAGCAGCCGGACAGGGAGGAACTATGGCTACACCTTC; abundance: few; j_gene: TRBJ1-2; v_gene: TRBV7-2; d_gene: TRBD1
CDR3aa: CASSYYRDTYGYTF; CDR3nt: TGTGCCAGCAGCTACTACCGGGACACGTATGGCTACACCTTC; abundance: .; j_gene: TRBJ1-2; v_gene: TRBV7-2; d_gene: .
CDR3aa: CASSPPRGSANTGELFF; CDR3nt: TGTGCCAGCAGCCCCCCCCGGGGGAGCGCGAACACCGGGGAGCTGTTTTTT; abundance: few; j_gene: TRBJ2-2; v_gene: TRBV7-2; d_gene: .
CDR3aa: CASSPPRLLHTGELFF; CDR3nt: TGTGCCAGCAGTCCCCCTCGCCTTCTACACACCGGGGAGCTGTTTTTT; abundance: .; j_gene: TRBJ2-2; v_gene: TRBV27; d_gene: .
CDR3aa: CASRYYPGELFF; CDR3nt: TGTGCCAGCAGATATTACCCCGGGGAGCTGTTTTTT; abundance: few; j_gene: TRBJ2-2; v_gene: TRBV6-2/TRBV6-3; d_gene: .
CDR3aa: CASSLGGYTDTQYF; CDR3nt: TGTGCCAGCAGCTTAGGGGGGTACACAGATACGCAGTATTTT; abundance: many; j_gene: TRBJ2-3; v_gene: TRBV5-1; d_gene: .
CDR3aa: CASSLASGGDQPQHF; CDR3nt: TGCGCCAGCAGCTTGGCGTCTGGGGGGGATCAGCCCCAGCATTTT; abundance: few; j_gene: TRBJ1-5; v_gene: TRBV5-1; d_gene: .
CDR3aa: CASSVVSGYEQFF; CDR3nt: TGTGCCAGCAGCGTAGTCTCGGGCTATGAGCAGTTCTTC; abundance: few; j_gene: TRBJ2-1; v_gene: TRBV9; d_gene: .
CDR3aa: CASSLAGQVGSNEQFF; CDR3nt: TGTGCCAGCAGCTTAGCAGGGCAGGTGGGTAGCAATGAGCAGTTCTTC; abundance: .; j_gene: TRBJ2-1; v_gene: TRBV11-1; d_gene: .
CDR3aa: CASSKSSYNEQFF; CDR3nt: TGCGCCAGCAGTAAGAGCTCCTACAATGAGCAGTTCTTC; abundance: many; j_gene: TRBJ2-1; v_gene: TRBV5-1; d_gene: .
CDR3aa: CASSPTSGPLGELFF; CDR3nt: TGTGCCAGCAGCCCGACTAGCGGTCCTCTAGGGGAGCTGTTTTTT; abundance: .; j_gene: TRBJ2-2; v_gene: TRBV7-2; d_gene: TRBD2
CDR3aa: CASSFSSGEGETQYF; CDR3nt: TGTGCCAGCAGCTTTTCTAGCGGGGAGGGAGAGACCCAGTACTTC; abundance: .; j_gene: TRBJ2-5; v_gene: TRBV7-6; d_gene: TRBD2
CDR3aa: CATSVGGAGGVVETQYF; CDR3nt: TGTGCCACCAGTGTTGGAGGGGCAGGGGGGGTGGTGGAGACCCAGTACTTC; abundance: few; j_gene: TRBJ2-5; v_gene: TRBV24-1; d_gene: .
CDR3aa: CASWSDRDAKLFF; CDR3nt: TGTGCCAGCTGGTCGGACAGGGACGCAAAACTGTTTTTT; abundance: .; j_gene: TRBJ1-4; v_gene: TRBV19; d_gene: TRBD1
CDR3aa: CASSSGGLQETQYF; CDR3nt: TGCGCCAGCAGCTCAGGAGGGCTCCAAGAGACCCAGTACTTC; abundance: many; j_gene: TRBJ2-5; v_gene: TRBV5-1; d_gene: .
CDR3aa: CASSLPRTGRETQYF; CDR3nt: TGTGCCAGCAGCCTCCCCCGAACGGGGCGGGAGACCCAGTACTTC; abundance: .; j_gene: TRBJ2-5; v_gene: TRBV7-8; d_gene: .
CDR3aa: CASSYTSGGGTDTQYF; CDR3nt: TGTGCCAGCAGCTATACTAGCGGGGGGGGCACAGATACGCAGTATTTT; abundance: few; j_gene: TRBJ2-3; v_gene: TRBV5-5; d_gene: TRBD2
CDR3aa: CSVEDPLFAENIAGGPEDTQYF; CDR3nt: TGCAGCGTTGAAGATCCTCTCTTCGCAGAGAACATAGCGGGGGGGCCTGAAGATACGCAGTATTTT; abundance: .; j_gene: TRBJ2-3; v_gene: TRBV29-1; d_gene: TRBD2
CDR3aa: CASRMMAEAFF; CDR3nt: TGTGCCAGCCGAATGATGGCTGAAGCTTTCTTT; abundance: many; j_gene: TRBJ1-1; v_gene: TRBV6-2/TRBV6-3; d_gene: .
CDR3aa: CATSSSLGDTIYF; CDR3nt: TGTGCCACCAGCAGTTCCCTGGGAGACACCATATATTTT; abundance: few; j_gene: TRBJ1-3; v_gene: TRBV15; d_gene: .
CDR3aa: CASSQAPSRETQYF; CDR3nt: TGCGCCAGCAGCCAAGCGCCTTCAAGAGAGACCCAGTACTTC; abundance: few; j_gene: TRBJ2-5; v_gene: TRBV4-3; d_gene: .
CDR3aa: CASSSQGVETYEQYF; CDR3nt: TGTGCCAGCAGTTCGCAGGGAGTCGAGACCTACGAGCAGTACTTC; abundance: .; j_gene: TRBJ2-7; v_gene: TRBV27; d_gene: .
CDR3aa: CASSSAPGERQYF; CDR3nt: TGTGCCAGCAGTTCTGCCCCAGGGGAAAGGCAGTACTTC; abundance: .; j_gene: TRBJ2-7; v_gene: TRBV12-3/TRBV12-4; d_gene: .
CDR3aa: CSVETLGSHEQYF; CDR3nt: TGCAGCGTTGAGACCCTTGGTTCCCACGAGCAGTACTTC; abundance: .; j_gene: TRBJ2-7; v_gene: TRBV29-1; d_gene: .
CDR3aa: CASSSSRENNEQFF; CDR3nt: TGTGCCAGCAGCTCCTCTCGGGAGAACAATGAGCAGTTCTTC; abundance: once; j_gene: TRBJ2-1; v_gene: TRBV7-3; d_gene: .
CDR3aa: CASSAGGTAGNTIYF; CDR3nt: TGTGCCAGCAGTGCCGGGGGGACAGCTGGAAACACCATATATTTT; abundance: few; j_gene: TRBJ1-3; v_gene: TRBV6-1; d_gene: TRBD1
CDR3aa: CAISGGGGDTGELFF; CDR3nt: TGTGCCATCAGTGGAGGGGGAGGCGACACCGGGGAGCTGTTTTTT; abundance: .; j_gene: TRBJ2-2; v_gene: TRBV10-3; d_gene: .
CDR3aa: CASSEGTNTEAFF; CDR3nt: TGTGCCAGCTCGGAGGGGACAAACACTGAAGCTTTCTTT; abundance: few; j_gene: TRBJ1-1; v_gene: TRBV7-3; d_gene: .
CDR3aa: CASSLERGGGELFF; CDR3nt: TGTGCCAGCAGCTTAGAAAGGGGCGGCGGGGAGCTGTTTTTT; abundance: .; j_gene: TRBJ2-2; v_gene: TRBV11-3; d_gene: .
CDR3aa: CASSPVLLATEAFF; CDR3nt: TGTGCCAGCTCACCAGTACTCCTGGCCACTGAAGCTTTCTTT; abundance: few; j_gene: TRBJ1-1; v_gene: TRBV18; d_gene: .
CDR3aa: CASSFSGQGGTEAFF; CDR3nt: TGTGCCAGCAGCTTCTCGGGACAGGGGGGAACTGAAGCTTTCTTT; abundance: few; j_gene: TRBJ1-1; v_gene: TRBV7-3; d_gene: TRBD1
CDR3aa: CATAVMGQGRKHTF; CDR3nt: TGTGCCACTGCAGTAATGGGACAGGGGAGAAAACACACCTTC; abundance: few; j_gene: TRBJ1-2; v_gene: TRBV11-2; d_gene: TRBD1
CDR3aa: CTWGMGPTGLSSEQFF; CDR3nt: TGCACCTGGGGTATGGGTCCGACAGGGCTCTCCTCGGAGCAGTTCTTC; abundance: few; j_gene: TRBJ2-1; v_gene: TRBV20-1; d_gene: TRBD1
CDR3aa: CASSRPAGGPSSSYEQYF; CDR3nt: TGTGCCAGTAGTCGACCAGCGGGGGGCCCCTCTAGCTCCTACGAGCAGTACTTC; abundance: .; j_gene: TRBJ2-7; v_gene: TRBV19; d_gene: TRBD2
CDR3aa: CASSLGRRAPRGTQYF; CDR3nt: TGTGCCAGCAGCTTAGGGAGGCGTGCCCCCCGGGGGACCCAGTACTTC; abundance: .; j_gene: TRBJ2-5; v_gene: TRBV7-8; d_gene: .
CDR3aa: CASSESRSGDTQYF; CDR3nt: TGCGCCAGCAGTGAGTCCAGGAGTGGGGATACGCAGTATTTT; abundance: few; j_gene: TRBJ2-3; v_gene: TRBV10-1; d_gene: .
CDR3aa: CALLDNPGELFF; CDR3nt: TGTGCCTTACTGGACAATCCCGGGGAGCTGTTTTTT; abundance: once; j_gene: TRBJ2-2; v_gene: TRBV30; d_gene: .
CDR3aa: CATSGPYNEQFF; CDR3nt: TGTGCTACTTCCGGGCCCTACAATGAGCAGTTCTTC; abundance: .; j_gene: TRBJ2-1; v_gene: TRBV6-2/TRBV6-3; d_gene: .
CDR3aa: CASSPDTAKNIQYF; CDR3nt: TGTGCCAGCAGCCCCGACACGGCCAAAAACATTCAGTACTTC; abundance: .; j_gene: TRBJ2-4; v_gene: TRBV12-3/TRBV12-4; d_gene: .
CDR3aa: CASSLLEGSQETQYF; CDR3nt: TGTGCCAGCAGCTTGTTGGAGGGGAGTCAGGAGACCCAGTACTTC; abundance: .; j_gene: TRBJ2-5; v_gene: TRBV5-4; d_gene: .
CDR3aa: CASSLASGPGNTIYF; CDR3nt: TGCGCCAGCAGCTTGGCGTCGGGGCCCGGAAACACCATATATTTT; abundance: .; j_gene: TRBJ1-3; v_gene: TRBV5-1; d_gene: .
CDR3aa: CSAPLAERDTQYF; CDR3nt: TGCAGTGCGCCCCTAGCGGAGAGAGATACGCAGTATTTT; abundance: .; j_gene: TRBJ2-3; v_gene: TRBV20-1; d_gene: TRBD2
CDR3aa: CASSQGEQGEAFF; CDR3nt: TGTGCCAGCAGCCAAGGTGAGCAGGGGGAAGCTTTCTTT; abundance: many; j_gene: TRBJ1-1; v_gene: TRBV4-2; d_gene: .
CDR3aa: CASSLTSRSYNEQFF; CDR3nt: TGCGCCAGCTCCTTAACCTCCCGGTCCTACAATGAGCAGTTCTTC; abundance: few; j_gene: TRBJ2-1; v_gene: TRBV5-1; d_gene: .
CDR3aa: CAITARPGQPIF; CDR3nt: TGTGCCATCACCGCTAGGCCGGGACAGCCTATCTTC; abundance: few; j_gene: TRBJ2-7; v_gene: TRBV10-3; d_gene: TRBD1
CDR3aa: CASSQPRLAGGSTDTQYF; CDR3nt: TGCGCCAGCAGCCAACCTAGACTAGCGGGGGGGAGCACAGATACGCAGTATTTT; abundance: .; j_gene: TRBJ2-3; v_gene: TRBV4-1; d_gene: TRBD2
CDR3aa: CSEGSRERSTDTQYF; CDR3nt: TGCAGTGAGGGTTCCCGGGAACGTTCCACAGATACGCAGTATTTT; abundance: few; j_gene: TRBJ2-3; v_gene: TRBV20-1; d_gene: .
CDR3aa: CSASARGRLDNEQFF; CDR3nt: TGCAGTGCTAGCGCTCGGGGGCGCCTAGACAATGAGCAGTTCTTC; abundance: few; j_gene: TRBJ2-1; v_gene: TRBV20-1; d_gene: .